A selection of T cell receptor beta chains follows, all from one sample in a study of blood T cell repertoires in COVID-19. Sequencing was performed with immunoSEQ multiplex PCR; in TCRdb, only in-frame clones are kept and a portion is missing. The sample holds roughly 65,000 clones, approximately 95% seen once. The material sequenced was peripheral blood. These receptor sequences come from a man between 65 and 85 years old with active COVID-19. Each CDR3 is given with its conserved first and last residue. Fields, in order: D gene, J gene, V gene, clone size, CDR3 DNA, CDR3 protein. A D gene is named only where the DNA matches it firmly. A clone size is listed for some rows: how often the clone was seen (once, few, many), or a class if it is expanded.

D gene: .
J gene: TRBJ1-4
V gene: TRBV6-6
clone size: .
CDR3 DNA: TGTGCCAGCAGCTACCAGGGGAATGAAAAACTGTTTTTT
CDR3 protein: CASSYQGNEKLFF

D gene: TRBD1
J gene: TRBJ1-1
V gene: TRBV7-8
clone size: .
CDR3 DNA: TGTGCCAGCAGCTCCAGACAGGGGGATGGGACTGAAGCTTTCTTT
CDR3 protein: CASSSRQGDGTEAFF

D gene: TRBD1
J gene: TRBJ1-2
V gene: TRBV12-3/TRBV12-4
clone size: .
CDR3 DNA: TGTGCCAGCAGTTCGACAGGGATCTATGGCTACACCTTC
CDR3 protein: CASSSTGIYGYTF

D gene: .
J gene: TRBJ1-1
V gene: TRBV6-1
clone size: .
CDR3 DNA: TGTGCCAGCAGTGAAGGGGAGAGGACTGAAGCTTTCTTT
CDR3 protein: CASSEGERTEAFF

D gene: TRBD1
J gene: TRBJ1-1
V gene: TRBV11-2
clone size: .
CDR3 DNA: TGTGCCAGCAGCTTAACAGGGGGCTTTTTCACTGAAGCTTTCTTT
CDR3 protein: CASSLTGGFFTEAFF

D gene: .
J gene: TRBJ1-1
V gene: TRBV5-6
clone size: .
CDR3 DNA: TGTGCCAGCAGCTCGATGACAGCGCTAGCTTTCTTT
CDR3 protein: CASSSMTALAFF

D gene: .
J gene: TRBJ2-1
V gene: TRBV18
clone size: .
CDR3 DNA: TGTGCCAGCTCACGCGGGACAGAAACCTACAATGAGCAGTTCTTC
CDR3 protein: CASSRGTETYNEQFF

D gene: .
J gene: TRBJ2-6
V gene: TRBV19
clone size: .
CDR3 DNA: TGTGCCAGTAACCCCCCCCCACAGGGATCCTCTGGGGCCAACGTCCTGACTTTC
CDR3 protein: CASNPPPQGSSGANVLTF

D gene: .
J gene: TRBJ2-2
V gene: TRBV27
clone size: .
CDR3 DNA: TGTGCCAGCAGTTTAATATCTCGGAGTGAGGAGCTGTTTTTT
CDR3 protein: CASSLISRSEELFF

D gene: TRBD2
J gene: TRBJ2-3
V gene: TRBV18
clone size: .
CDR3 DNA: TGTGCCAGCTCGCCCCTTAGCGGGGGGGCCTCTACGCAGTATTTT
CDR3 protein: CASSPLSGGASTQYF

D gene: .
J gene: TRBJ2-7
V gene: TRBV19
clone size: .
CDR3 DNA: TGTGCCAGTAGTATAGTAACAGGGAACTACGAGCAGTACTTC
CDR3 protein: CASSIVTGNYEQYF

D gene: .
J gene: TRBJ2-3
V gene: TRBV6-2/TRBV6-3
clone size: .
CDR3 DNA: TGTGCCAGCAGTTATAACCTAGGAGGTCTGAACACAGATACGCAGTATTTT
CDR3 protein: CASSYNLGGLNTDTQYF

D gene: TRBD2
J gene: TRBJ2-6
V gene: TRBV11-2
clone size: .
CDR3 DNA: TGTGCCAGCACCCGCCGGGGTGCGGGGGGGCCTAGAGGGGCCAACGTCCTGACTTTC
CDR3 protein: CASTRRGAGGPRGANVLTF

D gene: TRBD1
J gene: TRBJ2-5
V gene: TRBV5-1
clone size: .
CDR3 DNA: TGCGCCAGCAGCCCCGGGACAGGGGGAAAAGAGACCCAGTACTTC
CDR3 protein: CASSPGTGGKETQYF

D gene: .
J gene: TRBJ1-5
V gene: TRBV7-8
clone size: .
CDR3 DNA: TGTGCCAGCAGCTTAGGCCGACAGGGCAATCAGCCCCAGCATTTT
CDR3 protein: CASSLGRQGNQPQHF

D gene: .
J gene: TRBJ1-5
V gene: TRBV2
clone size: .
CDR3 DNA: TGTGCCAGCAGTATGGAGAGCAATCAGCCCCAGCATTTT
CDR3 protein: CASSMESNQPQHF

D gene: TRBD1
J gene: TRBJ2-7
V gene: TRBV5-1
clone size: .
CDR3 DNA: TGCGCCAGCAGCTTCACCTCGTCCGGGACAGGGGACTACGAGCAGTACTTC
CDR3 protein: CASSFTSSGTGDYEQYF

D gene: TRBD1
J gene: TRBJ1-3
V gene: TRBV19
clone size: .
CDR3 DNA: TGTGCCAGCAGTAGGTCAGGGGGCTCGTCTGGAAACACCATATATTTT
CDR3 protein: CASSRSGGSSGNTIYF

D gene: TRBD2
J gene: TRBJ2-3
V gene: TRBV4-1
clone size: .
CDR3 DNA: TGCGCCAGCAGCCAAGAGGTCGCTAGCGGGGGTAGCACAGATACGCAGTATTTT
CDR3 protein: CASSQEVASGGSTDTQYF

D gene: .
J gene: TRBJ2-4
V gene: TRBV11-1
clone size: few
CDR3 DNA: TGTGCCAGCAGCCCGACGGACAGCCCACATAACATTCAGTACTTC
CDR3 protein: CASSPTDSPHNIQYF

D gene: .
J gene: TRBJ2-3
V gene: TRBV6-1
clone size: .
CDR3 DNA: TGTGCCAGCAGTGAAGGCAGGCGACGCACAGATACGCAGTATTTT
CDR3 protein: CASSEGRRRTDTQYF

D gene: .
J gene: TRBJ1-6
V gene: TRBV19
clone size: .
CDR3 DNA: TGTGCCAGTAGTATAGTCCCAGGCCCCGCTAATTCACCCCTCCACTTT
CDR3 protein: CASSIVPGPANSPLHF

D gene: .
J gene: TRBJ2-7
V gene: TRBV11-2
clone size: .
CDR3 DNA: TGTGCCAGCAGCTTAGGGGTGAGGGGGAACGAGCAGTACTTC
CDR3 protein: CASSLGVRGNEQYF

D gene: TRBD1
J gene: TRBJ1-4
V gene: TRBV9
clone size: .
CDR3 DNA: TGTGCCAGCAGCCCGGGACAGTATAATGAAAAACTGTTTTTT
CDR3 protein: CASSPGQYNEKLFF

D gene: TRBD1
J gene: TRBJ1-4
V gene: TRBV5-6
clone size: few
CDR3 DNA: TGTGCCAGCAGCTTGGGTCTGAACAGGGGGCGCCCTGAAAAACTGTTTTTT
CDR3 protein: CASSLGLNRGRPEKLFF

D gene: .
J gene: TRBJ1-5
V gene: TRBV10-3
clone size: .
CDR3 DNA: TGTGCCATCAGTGAGGGGTGGGGGGTCTATAGCAATCAGCCCCAGCATTTT
CDR3 protein: CAISEGWGVYSNQPQHF

D gene: .
J gene: TRBJ1-6
V gene: TRBV4-1
clone size: .
CDR3 DNA: TGCGCCAGCAGCCAGTATATACCGGGACAATCAAGGTCACCCCTCCACTTT
CDR3 protein: CASSQYIPGQSRSPLHF

D gene: .
J gene: TRBJ2-3
V gene: TRBV11-2
clone size: .
CDR3 DNA: TGTGCCAGCAGCCCCGTCGCAGATACGCAGTATTTT
CDR3 protein: CASSPVADTQYF

D gene: .
J gene: TRBJ1-5
V gene: TRBV6-5
clone size: .
CDR3 DNA: TGTGCCAGCTCGTACGGTATTGACTATCAGCCCCAGCATTTT
CDR3 protein: CASSYGIDYQPQHF

D gene: TRBD2
J gene: TRBJ2-5
V gene: TRBV7-2
clone size: .
CDR3 DNA: TGTGCCAGCAGCTTTCTACGGGGGGTGCAAGAGACCCAGTACTTC
CDR3 protein: CASSFLRGVQETQYF

D gene: .
J gene: TRBJ2-1
V gene: TRBV19
clone size: .
CDR3 DNA: TGTGCCAGTAGTACCCAGGGCCAGCTTTCCGGTGAGCAGTTCTTC
CDR3 protein: CASSTQGQLSGEQFF